One and the same sample provided the 30 T cell receptor beta chains below, sequenced in a study of patients and donors after allogeneic stem cell transplantation. TCRdb used MiXCR to reprocess the RT-PCR reads, holding one entry per CDR3 protein. Of roughly 880,000 distinct CDR3 sequences listed, roughly 18% are singletons. The sequencing input was blood, either unsorted or a sorted T cell fraction (not recorded which). The origin of the receptors is a human donor who was either an allogeneic HSCT recipient or a stem cell or donor lymphocyte infusion donor (not recorded which). It is not recorded whose cells these are; they may come from a transplant donor.

The V call is TRBV20-1, the J call TRBJ1-6, with D tentatively TRBD1 (5 bases). V was trimmed by 0 bases and J by 7 bases, leaving 16 bases between them. CDR1 and CDR2 from the germline V gene are DFQATT and SNEGSKA (reference sequence). The CDR3 length is 16 residues. The DNA of the CDR3 is TGCAGTGCTAGAGATCCCCGCCAGGGAACAAATTCACCCCTCCACTTT. It yields the protein CSARDPRQGTNSPLHF.

This clonotype showed up just a few times. V is TRBV5-1 and J is TRBJ1-2; D gene uncertain. Trimming cost V 3 bases and J 1 base, with 16 bases left between them. The CDR3 has 16 amino acids. CDR1 SGHRS and CDR2 YFSETQ come from the germline V gene. CDR3 residues: CASSSTILENNYGYTF. DNA of the CDR3: TGCGCCAGCAGCTCCACAATCCTAGAAAATAACTATGGCTACACCTTC.

This chain links TRBV7-2 with TRBJ2-7; the match to TRBD1 covers 10 bases. V was pared by 5 bases and J by 4 bases, with 8 bases of the junction left unmatched. CDR1 and CDR2 from the germline V gene are SGHTA and FQGNSA. The CDR3 length is 15 residues. CDR3: CASSAGTGARYEQYF. In DNA, the CDR3 is TGTGCCAGCAGCGCAGGGACAGGGGCAAGATACGAGCAGTACTTC.

This clonotype was picked up many times. V gene TRBV12-3 or TRBV12-4 combines with J gene TRBJ2-3; D uncertain. The V gene lost 6 bases and the J gene lost 3 bases, with 16 bases spanning the gap. The CDR3 length is 15 residues. The CDR3 sequence: CASSRAGARTDTQYF. DNA for the CDR3: TGTGCCAGCAGCCGTGCAGGTGCGCGAACAGATACGCAGTATTTT.

Only a few counts were recorded for this clonotype. The rearrangement uses TRBV29-1 and TRBJ2-6; D is possibly TRBD1 (6 bases). This CDR3 region has 15 residues. Trimming cost V 4 bases and J 2 bases, with 12 bases left between them. CDR1 and CDR2 (germline): SQVTM, ANQGSEA. CDR3 residues: CSVGQGLAGANVLTF. The CDR3 DNA reads as TGCAGCGTTGGTCAGGGGTTGGCTGGGGCCAACGTCCTGACTTTC.

The chain has TRBV15 and TRBJ1-1; no clear D. Germline V gives CDR1 LNHNV, CDR2 YYDKDF (reference sequence). Trimming removed 3 bases from V and 1 base from J, with 12 bases in between. CDR3 length: 15 amino acids. The CDR3 DNA reads TGTGCCACCAGCAGCCTACCTACAAGGAACACTGAAGCTTTCTTT. Protein sequence: CATSSLPTRNTEAFF.

This clonotype was seen only a few times. The chain carries TRBV21-1 and TRBJ2-5. TRBV21-1 is a known pseudogene. The CDR3 runs to 12 residues. CDR3 sequence: CVRDPDQETQYF. CDR3 nucleotides: TGTGTGAGAGACCCAGACCAAGAGACCCAGTACTTC.

The chain couples TRBV29-1 to TRBJ1-4; tentatively, D is TRBD1 (5 bases). Germline V gives CDR1 SQVTM, CDR2 ANQGSEA. CDR3 size: 14 residues. V gave up 7 bases and J gave up 5 bases, with 17 bases separating them. CDR3 region: CSAPGGERNEKLFF. CDR3 in DNA: TGCAGCGCCCCGGGGGGGGAAAGAAATGAAAAACTGTTTTTT.

The V call is TRBV5-1, the J call TRBJ2-3, with D possibly TRBD2 on 6 matching bases. Germline CDR1 is SGHRS and CDR2 is YFSETQ. The CDR3 is made up of 16 amino acids. Trimming shortened V by 4 bases and J by 3 bases, and 18 bases separated the two germline ends. The CDR3 DNA reads as TGCGCCAGCAGCATCGACGCCCGGGAGAAAACAGATACGCAGTATTTT. It specifies CASSIDAREKTDTQYF. Full variable domain (missing parts from reference TRBV5-1 and TRBJ2-3): KAGVTQTPRYLIKTRGQQVTLSCSPISGHRSVSWYQQTPGQGLQFLFEYFSETQRNKGNFPGRFSGRQFSNSRSEMNVSTLELGDSALYLCASSIDAREKTDTQYFGPGTRLTVL.

CDR3 residues: CATSDSSGKTQYF. CDR3 nucleotide sequence: TGTGCCACCAGTGACTCCTCGGGAAAGACCCAGTACTTC. The J gene is TRBJ2-5, the V gene TRBV24-1, with a possible D match to TRBD2 (5 bases). Trimming took off 4 bases at V and 6 bases at J, with 11 bases between the two ends. The CDR3 loop spans 13 amino acids. Germline assignment: CDR1 KGHDR and CDR2 SFDVKD.

This clonotype has a handful of counts. CDR3 region: CASSLTRDPYEQYF. The CDR3 region has the DNA TGTGCCAGCAGTTTGACCCGGGACCCATACGAGCAGTACTTC. The chain joins TRBV6-5 to TRBJ2-7; TRBD1 or TRBD2 may be the D gene (5 bases each). With 4 bases removed from V and 4 bases from J, the gap between germline ends came to 14 bases. Germline CDR1 MNHEY, CDR2 SVGAGI. The CDR3 spans 14 residues.

The chain uses TRBV5-4 and TRBJ1-1; TRBD1 agrees at 7 bases. From germline, CDR1 is SGHNT and CDR2 YYREEE (reference sequence). The CDR3 spans 14 residues. J was trimmed by 4 bases and V by 1 base; bases with no gene match: 4. CDR3 nucleotide sequence: TGTGCCAGCAGCTTGATACAGGGGCTCACTGAAGCTTTCTTT. Its protein is CASSLIQGLTEAFF. The full variable domain, its missing parts supplied by reference TRBV5-4 and TRBJ1-1, is ETGVTQSPTHLIKTRGQQVTLRCSSQSGHNTVSWYQQALGQGPQFIFQYYREEENGRGNFPPRFSGLQFPNYSSELNVNALELDDSALYLCASSLIQGLTEAFFGQGTRLTVV.

This clonotype was seen a handful of times. The chain combines TRBV12-3 or TRBV12-4 with TRBJ1-5, with 7 bases aligning to TRBD1. The CDR3 runs 15 residues. V was clipped by 6 bases and J by 1 base; unmatched bases: 6. This CDR3 is CASSSGQPSNQPQHF. The CDR3 bases are TGTGCCAGCAGCTCGGGACAGCCCAGCAATCAGCCCCAGCATTTT.

A few counts support this clonotype. V gene TRBV20-1 combines with J gene TRBJ2-7; D uncertain. There are 14 residues in the CDR3. Trimming stripped 0 bases from V and 0 bases from J, with 9 bases between. The germline gives CDR1 DFQATT, CDR2 SNEGSKA (reference sequence). CDR3 coding DNA: TGCAGTGCTAGAGATCGGCTCCTCTCCTACGAGCAGTACTTC. It translates to CSARDRLLSYEQYF.

Only a few counts were recorded for this clonotype. V usage is TRBV6-6 and J usage is TRBJ1-2; D perhaps matches TRBD1 (5 bases). Germline V gene sequence: CDR1 MNHNY, CDR2 SVGAGI (reference sequence). The V end was cut by 0 bases, the J end by 8 bases, with 7 bases between. CDR3 length: 12 residues. The CDR3 loop reads CASSYSQGGYTF. The DNA of the CDR3 is TGTGCCAGCAGTTACTCCCAGGGCGGCTACACCTTC.

The chain employs TRBV5-6 and TRBJ1-2; TRBD1 matches 7 bases. The ends lost 4 bases at V and 6 bases at J; junction bases unmatched: 6. The germline gives CDR1 SGHDT, CDR2 YYEEEE. The CDR3 extends over 13 amino acids. The CDR3 loop reads CASSQGTVNGYTF. For the CDR3, the DNA is TGTGCCAGCAGCCAAGGGACAGTGAATGGCTACACCTTC.

The chain joins TRBV6-5 to TRBJ1-5; a weak D match, TRBD1 (5 bases). From germline, CDR1 is MNHEY and CDR2 SVGAGI. Trimming removed 1 base at V and 3 bases at J, with 22 bases between. The CDR3 is 19 residues long. CDR3 coding DNA: TGTGCCAGCAGTTACTTTGGGGGGTTGAGTGGTAGTTTCAATCAGCCCCAGCATTTT. Residues: CASSYFGGLSGSFNQPQHF.

This CDR3 reads CSARGTDHGANVLTF. Written as DNA, the CDR3 is TGCAGTGCTAGAGGGACAGATCATGGGGCCAACGTCCTGACTTTC. The chain employs TRBV20-1 and TRBJ2-6, with D possibly TRBD1 on 6 matching bases. Germline values: CDR1 DFQATT, CDR2 SNEGSKA (reference sequence). Deletions cut 1 base from V and 3 bases from J, with 10 bases between. The CDR3 is 15 residues long.

V is TRBV21-1 and J is TRBJ2-3; TRBD2 reflects the table's D call only, with no check against the DNA. TRBV21-1 represents a pseudogene. The CDR3 is made up of 18 amino acids. The CDR3: CASSKCRLAGWFGDTQYF. DNA of the CDR3: TGTGCCAGCAGCAAATGTCGGCTAGCGGGCTGGTTCGGGGATACGCAGTATTTT.

The count of this clonotype is one. The V call is TRBV4-3, the J call TRBJ2-1; D is unclear. The CDR3 has 14 amino acids. The germline V gene encodes CDR1 LGHNA and CDR2 YSLEER. Trimming removed 1 base at V and 9 bases at J, with 13 bases between. The CDR3 DNA reads as TGCGCCAGCAGCCAAGGGGTTTTGTTCCCTGAGCAGTTCTTC. Protein: CASSQGVLFPEQFF.

This clonotype appeared a few times. The chain recombines TRBV15 with TRBJ2-1; 11 positions agree with TRBD2. From germline, CDR1 is LNHNV and CDR2 YYDKDF (reference sequence). The CDR3 length is 17 residues. The J segment lost 2 bases and the V segment lost 6 bases, leaving 9 bases of the junction unmatched. This CDR3 reads CATSGGASGGPYNEQFF. The CDR3 DNA sequence: TGTGCCACCAGTGGAGGGGCTAGCGGGGGGCCCTACAATGAGCAGTTCTTC. The variable domain in full, with the rest retrieved from reference TRBV15 and TRBJ2-1, is DAMVIQNPRYQVTQFGKPVTLSCSQTLNHNVMYWYQQKSSQAPKLLFHYYDKDFNNEADTPDNFQSRRPNTSFCFLDIRSPGLGDTAMYLCATSGGASGGPYNEQFFGPGTRLTVL.

Here the CDR3 reads CASSFSNGISGNTIYF. DNA for the CDR3: TGCGCCAGCAGCTTTAGTAACGGAATCTCTGGAAACACCATATATTTT. The genes are TRBV5-1 and TRBJ1-3; no clear D gene. Germline V gene sequence: CDR1 SGHRS, CDR2 YFSETQ. The CDR3 has 16 amino acids. Trimming removed 2 bases from V and 0 bases from J, with 12 bases in between.

The chain has TRBV6-1 and TRBJ2-3; 8 bases fit TRBD1. Per the germline V gene, CDR1 is MNHNS and CDR2 is SASEGT. This CDR3 has 15 residues. After removal of 6 bases from V and 5 bases from J, the junction contained 10 bases not matched to a gene. The CDR3 sequence is CASSLGQAVRDTQYF. The DNA for the CDR3 is TGTGCCAGCAGCTTGGGACAGGCGGTGAGAGATACGCAGTATTTT.

This clonotype was picked up many times. The chain uses TRBV5-1 and TRBJ1-2; TRBD1 agrees at 7 bases. J lost 7 bases, V lost 4 bases, and 7 bases had no gene match. This CDR3 is built from 13 residues. Germline loops: CDR1 SGHRS, CDR2 YFSETQ. CDR3 sequence reads: CASSGTARSGYTF. CDR3 sequence (DNA): TGCGCCAGCAGCGGGACAGCGAGAAGTGGCTACACCTTC. The full variable domain, rest sourced from reference TRBV5-1 and TRBJ1-2, is KAGVTQTPRYLIKTRGQQVTLSCSPISGHRSVSWYQQTPGQGLQFLFEYFSETQRNKGNFPGRFSGRQFSNSRSEMNVSTLELGDSALYLCASSGTARSGYTFGSGTRLTVV.

This clonotype was detected only a few times. The V gene is TRBV20-1, the J gene TRBJ1-1; a weak D match, TRBD1 (5 bases). V was pared by 7 bases and J by 3 bases, with 9 bases between. The CDR3 consists of 11 residues. Germline lookup yields CDR1 DFQATT and CDR2 SNEGSKA (reference sequence). In DNA, the CDR3 is TGCAGTGGGCAGGGTTACACTGAAGCTTTCTTT. Translation: CSGQGYTEAFF.

This clonotype was found a few times. This rearrangement joins TRBV20-1 to TRBJ2-1, with TRBD2 matching 8 bases. This CDR3 comprises 13 residues. V lost 5 bases to trimming and J lost 4 bases; unmatched junction nucleotides: 4. CDR1 and CDR2 from the germline V gene are DFQATT and SNEGSKA (reference sequence). Here the CDR3 reads CSALGTSYNEQFF. The CDR3 DNA follows: TGCAGTGCTCTCGGGACTAGTTACAATGAGCAGTTCTTC.

Ten or more counts support this clonotype. V gene TRBV12-3 or TRBV12-4 combines with J gene TRBJ1-5, with D unclear. Deletions cut 3 bases from V and 2 bases from J, with 11 bases between. The CDR3 covers 15 residues. CDR3 protein: CASSFRGGGNQPQHF. CDR3 nucleotide sequence: TGTGCCAGCAGTTTTCGGGGAGGCGGCAATCAGCCCCAGCATTTT.

This clonotype turned up a few times. V is TRBV4-2 and J is TRBJ2-4; 7 bases align to TRBD2. The CDR3 length is 16 residues. V lost 4 bases, J lost 0 bases, and 6 bases stayed unmatched. Per the germline V gene, CDR1 is LGHNA and CDR2 is YNFKEQ. The DNA of the CDR3 is TGTGCCAGCAGCCCCCCAGCGGGGCTAGCCAAAAACATTCAGTACTTC. Translation gives CASSPPAGLAKNIQYF.

V usage is TRBV9 and J usage is TRBJ2-7; the D gene is possibly TRBD2 (6 bases). Germline V gives CDR1 SGDLS, CDR2 YYNGEE. V shed 4 bases and J shed 1 base, with 12 bases lying between them. The CDR3 is 14 residues long. CDR3: CASSPQRASYEQYF. The CDR3 nucleotides are TGTGCCAGCAGCCCACAGCGGGCGTCCTACGAGCAGTACTTC.

This clonotype came up many times. The genes are TRBV27 and TRBJ2-3; 12 nucleotides align to TRBD2. CDR3 length: 15 residues. Unmatched junction bases numbered 3, after V lost 5 bases and J lost 3 bases. Per germline, CDR1 MNHEY and CDR2 SMNVEV (reference sequence). This chain's CDR3 is CASSPLAGGTDTQYF. CDR3 in DNA: TGTGCCAGCAGTCCCCTAGCGGGGGGGACAGATACGCAGTATTTT.